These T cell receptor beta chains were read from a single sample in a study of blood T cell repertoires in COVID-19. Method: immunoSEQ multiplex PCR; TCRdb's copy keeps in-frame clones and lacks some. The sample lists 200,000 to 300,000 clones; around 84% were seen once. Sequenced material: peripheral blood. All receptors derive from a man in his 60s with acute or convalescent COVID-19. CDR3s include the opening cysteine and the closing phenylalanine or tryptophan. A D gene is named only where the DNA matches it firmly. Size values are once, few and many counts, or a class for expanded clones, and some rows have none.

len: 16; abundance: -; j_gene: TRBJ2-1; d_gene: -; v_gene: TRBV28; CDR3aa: CASTFPARPRVNEQFF
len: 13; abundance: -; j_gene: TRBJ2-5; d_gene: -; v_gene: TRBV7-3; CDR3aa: CASSSWGWGTQYF
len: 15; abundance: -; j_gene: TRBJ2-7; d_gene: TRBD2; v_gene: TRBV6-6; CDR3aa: CASSYSTSGSYEQYF
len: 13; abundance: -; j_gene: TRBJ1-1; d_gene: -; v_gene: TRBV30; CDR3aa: CAWSVGPNTEAFF
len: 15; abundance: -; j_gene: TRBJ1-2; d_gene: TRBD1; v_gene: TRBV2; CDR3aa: CASTLRAGQGFNYTF
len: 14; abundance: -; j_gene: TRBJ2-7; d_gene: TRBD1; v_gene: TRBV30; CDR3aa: CAWSSGGFLGEQYF
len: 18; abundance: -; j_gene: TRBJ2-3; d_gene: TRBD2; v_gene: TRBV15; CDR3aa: CATSRDGASGINTDTQYF
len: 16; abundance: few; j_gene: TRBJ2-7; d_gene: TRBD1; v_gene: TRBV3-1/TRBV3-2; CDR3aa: CASSLWEGQVAYEQYF
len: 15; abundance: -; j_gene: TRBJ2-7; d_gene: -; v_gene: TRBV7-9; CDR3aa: CASSLGTPSSYEQYF
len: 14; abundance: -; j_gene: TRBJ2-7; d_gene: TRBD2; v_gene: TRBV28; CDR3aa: CASSFSGSAYEQYF
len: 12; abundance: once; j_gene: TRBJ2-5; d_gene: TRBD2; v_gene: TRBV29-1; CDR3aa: CSVREGTSVGYF
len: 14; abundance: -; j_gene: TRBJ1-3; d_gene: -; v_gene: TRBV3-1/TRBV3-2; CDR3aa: CASSPGVGGNTIYF
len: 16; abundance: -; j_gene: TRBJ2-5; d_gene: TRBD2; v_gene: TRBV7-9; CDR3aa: CASSPRRSGGSETQYF
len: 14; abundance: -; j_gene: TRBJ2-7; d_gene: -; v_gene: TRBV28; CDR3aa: CASSENRPPYEQYF
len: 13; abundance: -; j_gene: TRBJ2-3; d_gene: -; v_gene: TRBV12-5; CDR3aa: CASGETEADTQYF
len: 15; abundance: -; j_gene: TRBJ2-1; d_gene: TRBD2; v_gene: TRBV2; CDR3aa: CASRERGSSYNEQFF
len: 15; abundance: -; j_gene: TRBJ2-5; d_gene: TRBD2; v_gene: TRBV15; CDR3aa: CATSRDPSGEETQYF
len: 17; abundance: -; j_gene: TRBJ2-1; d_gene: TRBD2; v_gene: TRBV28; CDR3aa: CASSLFGTSRSYNEQFF
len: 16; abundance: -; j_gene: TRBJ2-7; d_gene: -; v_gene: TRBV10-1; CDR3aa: CASDAKRRVVSYEQYF
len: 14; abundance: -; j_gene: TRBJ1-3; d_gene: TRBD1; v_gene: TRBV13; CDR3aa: CASSFRQGVNTIYF
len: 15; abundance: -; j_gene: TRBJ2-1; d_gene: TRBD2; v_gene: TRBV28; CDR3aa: CASNPGLAGGNEQFF
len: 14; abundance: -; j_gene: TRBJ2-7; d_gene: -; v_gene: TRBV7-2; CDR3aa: CASSARSGIYEQYF
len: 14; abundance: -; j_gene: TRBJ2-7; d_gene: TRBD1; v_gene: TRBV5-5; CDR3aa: CASSPDRVAYEQYF
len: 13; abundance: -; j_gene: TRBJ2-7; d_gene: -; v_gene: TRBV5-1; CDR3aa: CASSSGVTYEQYF
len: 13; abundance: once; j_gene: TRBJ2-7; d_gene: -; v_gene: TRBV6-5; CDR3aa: CASKRAGNYEQYF
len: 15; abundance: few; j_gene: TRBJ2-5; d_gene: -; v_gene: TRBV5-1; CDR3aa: CASSRSRQYQETQYF
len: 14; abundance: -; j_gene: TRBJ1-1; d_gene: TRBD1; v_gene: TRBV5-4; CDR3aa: CASSLWTGNTEAFF
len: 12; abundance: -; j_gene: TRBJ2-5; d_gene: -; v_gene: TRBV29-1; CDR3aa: CSVGVRSETQYF
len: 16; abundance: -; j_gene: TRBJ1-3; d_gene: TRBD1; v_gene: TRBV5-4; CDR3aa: CASSTGQINSGNTIYF
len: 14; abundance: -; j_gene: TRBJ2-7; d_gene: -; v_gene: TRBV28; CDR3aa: CASSPRLVSYEQYF
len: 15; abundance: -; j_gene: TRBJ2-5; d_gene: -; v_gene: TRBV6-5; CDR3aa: CASSSLLERSETQYF
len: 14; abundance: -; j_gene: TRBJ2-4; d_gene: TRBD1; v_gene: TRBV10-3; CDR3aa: CAIKPDRVQNIQYF
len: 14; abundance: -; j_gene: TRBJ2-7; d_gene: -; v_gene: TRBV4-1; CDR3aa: CASSQGQGLYEQYF
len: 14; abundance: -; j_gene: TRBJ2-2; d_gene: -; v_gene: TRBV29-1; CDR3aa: CSVIAPGKGGELFF
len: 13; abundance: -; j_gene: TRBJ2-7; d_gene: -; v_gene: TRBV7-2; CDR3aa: CASSLGSAREQYF
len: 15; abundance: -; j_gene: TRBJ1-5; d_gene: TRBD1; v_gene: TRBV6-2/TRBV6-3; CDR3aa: CASSPGQGENQPQHF
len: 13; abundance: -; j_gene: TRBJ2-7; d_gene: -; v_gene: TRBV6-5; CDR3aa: CASSWGQTYEQYF
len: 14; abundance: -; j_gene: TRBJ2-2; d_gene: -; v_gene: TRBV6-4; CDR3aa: CASRGHHNTGELFF
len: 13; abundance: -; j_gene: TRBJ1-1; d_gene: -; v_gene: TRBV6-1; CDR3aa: CASSIPSGAEAFF
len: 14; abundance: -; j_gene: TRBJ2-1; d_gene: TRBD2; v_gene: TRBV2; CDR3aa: CASSRDYSYNEQFF
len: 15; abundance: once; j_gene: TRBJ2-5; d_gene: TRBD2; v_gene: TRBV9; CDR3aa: CASSVAGAGVETQYF
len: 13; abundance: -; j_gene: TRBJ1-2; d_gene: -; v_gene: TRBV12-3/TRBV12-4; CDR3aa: CASSRPGVYGYTF
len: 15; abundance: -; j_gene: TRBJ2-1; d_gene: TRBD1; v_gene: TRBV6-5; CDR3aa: CASSHFRDRENEQFF
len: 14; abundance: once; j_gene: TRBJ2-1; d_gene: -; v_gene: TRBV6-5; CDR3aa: CASSPNFVQEGQFF
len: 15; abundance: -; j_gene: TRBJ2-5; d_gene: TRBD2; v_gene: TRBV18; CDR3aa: CASSPLVAGPETQYF
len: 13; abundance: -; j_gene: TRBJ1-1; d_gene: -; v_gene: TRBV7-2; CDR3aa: CASSSGRDTEAFF
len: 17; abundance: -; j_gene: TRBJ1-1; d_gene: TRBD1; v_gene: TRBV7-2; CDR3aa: CASSRPRQGAMNTEAFF
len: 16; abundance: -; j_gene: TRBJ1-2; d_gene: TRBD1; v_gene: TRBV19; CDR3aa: CASSSTRGIANYGYTF
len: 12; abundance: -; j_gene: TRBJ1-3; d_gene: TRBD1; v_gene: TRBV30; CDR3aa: CALGQAGNTIYF
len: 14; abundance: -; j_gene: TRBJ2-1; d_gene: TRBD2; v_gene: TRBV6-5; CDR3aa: CASSPRASGNEQFF
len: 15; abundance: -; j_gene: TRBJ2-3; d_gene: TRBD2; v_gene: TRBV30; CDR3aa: CAWSVLGGGVDTQYF